This TCR beta chain came from a study of cytomegalovirus exposure and HLA in healthy donors. As for the study in general: Unique TCRs numbering some 93 million, obtained from HLA-typed donors, made up an early data release.

Whole-study results and caveats: The dataset shows that most TCR sequences were rare, while some public TCRs occurred in many donors.

On this clone itself: Its matching antigen is unknown.

The V gene lost 8 bases and the J gene lost 2 bases, with 7 bases spanning the gap. Germline CDR1 is SGHTA and CDR2 is FQGTGA. CDR3 length: 13 amino acids. Amplification used 60 Vbeta primers and 13 Jbeta primers. Repertoires were generated with immunoSEQ multiplex PCR, while TCRdb's copy carries only in-frame clones and drops some. This sample has around 200,000 clones; around 84% occur once, and the top ten carry approximately 1.2%. Sample: PBMCs. The receptor was isolated from a girl aged 2 to 10 in good health and CMV-seropositive. The rearrangement uses TRBV7-3 and TRBJ2-6; D possibly corresponds to TRBD2 (6 bases). The CDR3 spells CASSGAGANVLTF. As DNA, the CDR3 is TGTGCCAGCTCGGGGGCTGGGGCCAACGTCCTGACTTTC. The complete variable domain, with remaining parts taken from reference TRBV7-3 and TRBJ2-6, reads GAGVSQTPSNKVTEKGKYVELRCDPISGHTALYWYRQSLGQGPEFLIYFQGTGAADDSGLPNDRFFAVRPEGSVSTLKIQRTERGDSAVYLCASSGAGANVLTFGAGSRLTVL.